The clone carrying this T cell receptor (beta chain) was detected only a few times. The target antigen is unknown. This sample stems from a study of T-cell memory formation after mild COVID-19. Points from the study as a whole: Some SARS-CoV-2-responding clones were already detected in memory before infection.

A single record per CDR3 protein comes from TCRdb applying MiXCR to the 5' RACE reads. This sample yields 550,000 to 600,000 distinct CDR3 sequences, of which 20% to 25% are seen a single time; about 8.2% belongs to the top ten. This CDR3 spans 13 amino acids. From germline, CDR1 is SGHRS and CDR2 YFSETQ. V was shortened by 4 bases and J by 3 bases, with 10 bases between the two germline ends. The rearrangement uses TRBV5-1 and TRBJ1-2, with D maybe TRBD1 (5 bases). The sample taken for sequencing was PBMCs or a T cell subset sorted from them (not recorded which). The source is an adult woman who had mild COVID-19 (a few samples of this study predate the infection). Cell type and time point are not known. The CDR3 spells CASSRGDHYGYTF. In DNA form, the CDR3 reads TGCGCCAGCAGCAGGGGAGACCACTATGGCTACACCTTC.